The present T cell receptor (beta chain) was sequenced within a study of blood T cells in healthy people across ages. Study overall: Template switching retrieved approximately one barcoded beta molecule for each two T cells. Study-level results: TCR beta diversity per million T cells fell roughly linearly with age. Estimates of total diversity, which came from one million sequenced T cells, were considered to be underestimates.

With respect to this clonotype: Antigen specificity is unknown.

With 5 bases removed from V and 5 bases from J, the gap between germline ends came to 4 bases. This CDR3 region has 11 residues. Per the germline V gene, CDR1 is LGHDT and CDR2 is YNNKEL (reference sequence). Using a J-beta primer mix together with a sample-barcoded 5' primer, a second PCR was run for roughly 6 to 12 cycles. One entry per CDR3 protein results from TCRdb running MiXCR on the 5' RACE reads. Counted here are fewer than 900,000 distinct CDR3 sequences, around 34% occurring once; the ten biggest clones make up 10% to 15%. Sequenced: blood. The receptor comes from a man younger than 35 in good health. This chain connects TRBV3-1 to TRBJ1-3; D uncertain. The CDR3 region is CASSARNTIYF. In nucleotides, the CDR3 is TGTGCCAGCAGCGCGAGAAACACCATATATTTT.